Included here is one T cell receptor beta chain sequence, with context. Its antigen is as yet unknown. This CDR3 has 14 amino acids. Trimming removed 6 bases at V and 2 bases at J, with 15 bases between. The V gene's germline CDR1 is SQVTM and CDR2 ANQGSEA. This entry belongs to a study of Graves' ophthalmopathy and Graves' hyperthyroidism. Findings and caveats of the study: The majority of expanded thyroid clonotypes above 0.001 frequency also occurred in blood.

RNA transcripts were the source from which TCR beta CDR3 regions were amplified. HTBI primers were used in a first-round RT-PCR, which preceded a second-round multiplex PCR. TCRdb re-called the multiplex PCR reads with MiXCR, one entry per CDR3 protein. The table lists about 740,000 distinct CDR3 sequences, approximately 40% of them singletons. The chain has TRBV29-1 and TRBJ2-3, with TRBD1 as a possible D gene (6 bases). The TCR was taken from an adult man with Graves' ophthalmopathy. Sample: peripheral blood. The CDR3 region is CSVETDSDTDTQYF. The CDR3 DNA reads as TGCAGCGTGGAAACGGACAGTGACACAGATACGCAGTATTTT.